These 8 T cell receptor beta chains share one sample of origin, sequenced in a study of T cell responses to AZD1222 COVID-19 vaccine (dated by TCRdb to the early 2020s). Explained via the paper, the time point label denotes: about 28 days (+/-7) after the second vaccine dose. To prepare the library, the immunoSEQ multiplex PCR assay was applied. TCRdb obtained this table from immuneACCESS and retained in-frame rearrangements with V and J assigned. These tables miss some clones; where compared with another copy, unresolved V genes account for less than half of the shortfall, and the remainder is unexplained. In all, the sample holds under 150,000 clones, and around nine tenths of those were seen once. Roughly 1.1% of the sample is taken by the ten largest. This specimen consisted of peripheral blood, obtained 28 days after the second AZD1222 dose. The receptor source for this set is an adult who received the AZD1222 COVID-19 vaccine.

The V and J genes are TRBV6-5 and TRBJ1-2; TRBD1 matches 7 bases. The CDR3 contains 14 residues. The V gene end was trimmed by 10 bases and the J gene end by 4 bases; junction bases not matched to a gene: 12. CDR1 MNHEY and CDR2 SVGAGI come from the germline V gene. CDR3 protein: CATSRGPGGYGYTF. CDR3 nucleotides: TGTGCCACCTCCAGAGGGCCAGGGGGCTATGGCTACACCTTC.

This rearrangement joins TRBV10-3 to TRBJ2-7; the D gene is possibly TRBD1 (7 bases). The V gene lost 10 bases and the J gene lost 3 bases, with 16 bases spanning the gap. Germline CDR1 ENHRY, CDR2 SYGVKD. CDR3 size: 13 residues. The CDR3 reads CATQGGGGYEQYF. Written as DNA, the CDR3 is TGTGCCACCCAGGGGGGTGGAGGCTACGAGCAGTACTTC.

This clone was detected only once. J is TRBJ1-5 and V is TRBV6-6, with D uncertain. Looked up from germline, CDR1 is MNHNY and CDR2 is SVGAGI (reference sequence). This CDR3 contains 11 residues. Between the trimmed V and J ends, which lost 6 bases and 11 bases, there was a span of 11 bases. Here the CDR3 reads CASSHDGAQHF. The CDR3 region has the DNA TGTGCCAGCAGCCACGATGGGGCCCAGCATTTT.

The chain combines TRBV30 with TRBJ1-4; 9 bases match TRBD1. Germline V CDR1 and CDR2: GTSNPN, SVGIG (reference sequence). There are 17 residues in the CDR3. The V gene end was trimmed by 1 base and the J gene end by 2 bases; junction bases not matched to a gene: 8. CDR3 protein: CAWSADRGRATNEKLFF. In nucleotides, the CDR3 is TGTGCCTGGAGTGCGGACAGGGGCCGGGCTACTAATGAAAAACTGTTTTTT.

J is TRBJ1-4 and V is TRBV7-2; D unclear. With 0 bases removed from V and 4 bases from J, the gap between germline ends came to 9 bases. From germline, CDR1 is SGHTA and CDR2 FQGNSA. CDR3 length: 15 residues. This chain's CDR3 is CASSLAAGNNEKLFF. DNA of the CDR3: TGTGCCAGCAGCTTAGCGGCCGGTAATAATGAAAAACTGTTTTTT.

This chain links TRBV5-5 with TRBJ1-1; TRBD1 matches 7 bases. The CDR3 totals 15 residues. The V segment lost 3 bases and the J segment 0 bases; nucleotides outside the gene matches: 5. Germline V CDR1 and CDR2: SGHKS, YYEKEE (reference sequence). In nucleotides, the CDR3 is TGTGCCAGCAGCTGGACAGGTCCCTTGAACACTGAAGCTTTCTTT. Protein product: CASSWTGPLNTEAFF.

V gene TRBV5-4 combines with J gene TRBJ2-2; D is perhaps TRBD2 (5 bases). This CDR3 contains 16 residues. Germline V gene sequence: CDR1 SGHNT, CDR2 YYREEE (reference sequence). Trimming took off 4 bases at V and 1 base at J, with 14 bases between the two ends. In nucleotides, the CDR3 is TGTGCCAGCAGCCCGGGAAGACGGGAGAACACCGGGGAGCTGTTTTTT. Translating gives CASSPGRRENTGELFF. Complete variable domain (other parts from reference TRBV5-4 and TRBJ2-2): ETGVTQSPTHLIKTRGQQVTLRCSSQSGHNTVSWYQQALGQGPQFIFQYYREEENGRGNFPPRFSGLQFPNYSSELNVNALELDDSALYLCASSPGRRENTGELFFGEGSRLTVL.

The chain is built from TRBV9 and TRBJ1-2; no reliable D call. Germline V gene lookup returns CDR1 SGDLS and CDR2 YYNGEE. Trimming shortened V by 4 bases and J by 5 bases, and 9 bases separated the two germline ends. This CDR3 spans 12 amino acids. In nucleotides, the CDR3 is TGTGCCAGCAGCCAGACGGATTATGGCTACACCTTC. Protein product: CASSQTDYGYTF. The variable domain in full, completed from reference TRBV9 and TRBJ1-2, reads DSGVTQTPKHLITATGQRVTLRCSPRSGDLSVYWYQQSLDQGLQFLIQYYNGEERAKGNILERFSAQQFPDLHSELNLSSLELGDSALYFCASSQTDYGYTFGSGTRLTVV.